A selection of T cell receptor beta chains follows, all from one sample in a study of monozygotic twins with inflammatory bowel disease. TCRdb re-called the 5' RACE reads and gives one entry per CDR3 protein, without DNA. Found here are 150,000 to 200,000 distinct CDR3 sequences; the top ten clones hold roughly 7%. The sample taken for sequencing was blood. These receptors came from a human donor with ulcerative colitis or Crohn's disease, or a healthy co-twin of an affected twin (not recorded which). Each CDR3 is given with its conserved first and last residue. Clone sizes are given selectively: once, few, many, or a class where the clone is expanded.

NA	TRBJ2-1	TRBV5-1	CASSVGLAGDPGSYNEQFF
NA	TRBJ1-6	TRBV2	CASGWMGGQSPLHF
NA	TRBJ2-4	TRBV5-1	CASSLGATPYIQYF
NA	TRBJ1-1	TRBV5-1	CASSRGTVYRGTEAFF
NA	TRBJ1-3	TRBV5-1	CASSLDSSNRGNTIYF
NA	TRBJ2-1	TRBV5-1	CASSLAVAATYNEQFF
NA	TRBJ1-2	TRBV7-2	CASSLNGHSEAGYTF
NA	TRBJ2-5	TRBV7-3	CASSPDESRGTQYF
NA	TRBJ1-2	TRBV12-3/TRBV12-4	CASSLGVDYGYTF
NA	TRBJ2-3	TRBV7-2	CASSAQEGGPRRTQYF
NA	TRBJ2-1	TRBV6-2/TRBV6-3	CASSQDGTRGNEQFF
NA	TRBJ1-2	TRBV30	CAWSGDTGSKYYGYTF
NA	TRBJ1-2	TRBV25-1	CASSEGNYGYTF
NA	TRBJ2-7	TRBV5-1	CASRSESSYEQYF
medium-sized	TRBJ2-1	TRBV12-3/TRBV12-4	CASSYPPGSRNEQFF
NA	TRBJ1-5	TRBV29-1	CSVAGGSNQPQHF
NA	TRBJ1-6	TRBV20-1	CSARVGTDWSSYNSPLHF
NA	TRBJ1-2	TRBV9	CASAPGAGEDYGYTF
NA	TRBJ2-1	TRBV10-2	CASTRGATSGSLFLSDEQFF
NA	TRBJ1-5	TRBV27	CASSGQGRNQPQHF
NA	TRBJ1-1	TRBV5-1	CASSGRGMNTEAFF
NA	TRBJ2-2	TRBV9	CASSVGGDNTGELFF
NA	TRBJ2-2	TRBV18	CASSPLISTGELFF
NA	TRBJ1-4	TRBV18	CASSPSDRALTNEKLFF
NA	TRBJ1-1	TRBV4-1	CASSLHWLRQGEAFF
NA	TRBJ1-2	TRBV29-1	CSATRTGPYGYTF
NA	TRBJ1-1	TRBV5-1	CASSSLRPGRDTEAFF
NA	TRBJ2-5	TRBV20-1	CSARRIAGGPTPPETQYF
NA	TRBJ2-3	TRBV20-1	CSARKADTQYF
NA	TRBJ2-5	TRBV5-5	CASSGPSGGRAQYF
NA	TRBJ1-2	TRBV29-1	CSVYGGDGYTF